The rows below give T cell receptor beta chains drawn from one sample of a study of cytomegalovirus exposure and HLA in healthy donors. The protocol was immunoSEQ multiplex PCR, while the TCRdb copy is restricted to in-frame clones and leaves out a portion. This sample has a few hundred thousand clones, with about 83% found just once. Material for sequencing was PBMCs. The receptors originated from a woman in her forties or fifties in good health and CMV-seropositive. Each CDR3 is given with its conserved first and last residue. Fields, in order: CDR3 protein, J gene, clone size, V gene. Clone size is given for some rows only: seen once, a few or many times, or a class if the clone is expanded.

CASSSRRDLQSTDTQYF | TRBJ2-3 | - | TRBV5-1
CASRGDVHEQFF | TRBJ2-1 | - | TRBV19
CASSLLAYNEQFF | TRBJ2-1 | - | TRBV13
CASSPHLRNTGELFF | TRBJ2-2 | - | TRBV28
CASSAAGAANYGYTF | TRBJ1-2 | - | TRBV18
CAWSVGPNQPQHF | TRBJ1-5 | - | TRBV30
CASSVDPRGSEQYF | TRBJ2-7 | - | TRBV9
CASSFSGLINEKLFF | TRBJ1-4 | - | TRBV6-5
CASSHRDRGQFYSPLHF | TRBJ1-6 | - | TRBV21-1
CASSLEGQGIGGYTF | TRBJ1-2 | - | TRBV7-8
CASSRGTGQRDEQFF | TRBJ2-1 | - | TRBV21-1
CASSLGQRGGDEQFF | TRBJ2-1 | - | TRBV5-1
CSAREYEQYF | TRBJ2-7 | - | TRBV20-1
CSVPRTGSSEAFF | TRBJ1-1 | - | TRBV29-1
CAISDRGYGYTF | TRBJ1-2 | - | TRBV10-3
CSVEGQGSSGNTIYF | TRBJ1-3 | - | TRBV29-1
CASSLDRGYGYTF | TRBJ1-2 | few | TRBV5-4
CASSLDRAYEQYF | TRBJ2-7 | - | TRBV5-1
CASTVPPNEKLFF | TRBJ1-4 | - | TRBV28
CASSYSGPPSPLHF | TRBJ1-6 | few | TRBV6-5
CASSSGVSYEQYF | TRBJ2-7 | - | TRBV7-6
CAWSSPGQLVTEAFF | TRBJ1-1 | few | TRBV30
CASSGTGKNEQFF | TRBJ2-1 | - | TRBV5-1
CASSFRGETQYF | TRBJ2-5 | once | TRBV18
CATRSGTSWNTEAFF | TRBJ1-1 | - | TRBV18
CASSIQAGAYTEAFF | TRBJ1-1 | - | TRBV19
CASRTGTSGDYEQYF | TRBJ2-7 | few | TRBV19
CASGDRGNKNTGELFF | TRBJ2-2 | - | TRBV5-8
CASSIVPGLDYAFF | TRBJ1-1 | few | TRBV19